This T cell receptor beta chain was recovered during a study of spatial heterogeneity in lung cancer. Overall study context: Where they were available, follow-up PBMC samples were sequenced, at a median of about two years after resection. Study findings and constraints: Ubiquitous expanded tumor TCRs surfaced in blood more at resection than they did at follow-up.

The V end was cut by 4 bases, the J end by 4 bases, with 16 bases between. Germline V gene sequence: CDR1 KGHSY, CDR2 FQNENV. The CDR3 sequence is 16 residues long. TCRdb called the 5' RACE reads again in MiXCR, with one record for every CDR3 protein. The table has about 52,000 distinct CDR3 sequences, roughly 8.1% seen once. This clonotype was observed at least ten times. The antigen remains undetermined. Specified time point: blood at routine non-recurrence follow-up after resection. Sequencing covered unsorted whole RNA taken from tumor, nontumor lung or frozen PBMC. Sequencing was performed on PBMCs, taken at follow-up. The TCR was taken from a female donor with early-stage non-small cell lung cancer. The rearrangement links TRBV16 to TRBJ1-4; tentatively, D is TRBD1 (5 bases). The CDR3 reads CASSLSPGDSNEKLFF. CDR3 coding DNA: TGTGCCAGCAGCCTCTCCCCGGGAGACAGTAATGAAAAACTGTTTTTT.